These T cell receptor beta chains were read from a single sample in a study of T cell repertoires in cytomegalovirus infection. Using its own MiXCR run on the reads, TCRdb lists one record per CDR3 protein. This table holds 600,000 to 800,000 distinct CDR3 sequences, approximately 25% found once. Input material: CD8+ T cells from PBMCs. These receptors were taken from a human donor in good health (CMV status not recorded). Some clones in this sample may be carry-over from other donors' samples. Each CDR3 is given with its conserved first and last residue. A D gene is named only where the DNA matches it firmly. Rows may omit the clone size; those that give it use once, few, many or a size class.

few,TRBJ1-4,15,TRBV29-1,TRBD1,CSVEDDTGVFEKLFF,TGCAGCGTTGAAGATGACACAGGGGTTTTTGAAAAACTGTTTTTT
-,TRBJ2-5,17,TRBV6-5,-,CASSYRGGTMGEETQYF,TGTGCCAGCAGTTACCGAGGGGGGACTATGGGGGAAGAGACCCAGTACTTC
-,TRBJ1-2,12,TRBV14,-,CASSQEGYGYTF,TGTGCCAGCAGCCAAGAAGGCTATGGCTACACCTTC
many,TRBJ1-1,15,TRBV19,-,CASSISTRANTEAFF,TGTGCCAGTAGTATATCCACTCGGGCTAACACTGAAGCTTTCTTT
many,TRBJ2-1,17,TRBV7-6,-,CASSLVGGGDSYNEQFF,TGTGCCAGCAGCTTGGTTGGCGGGGGCGATTCCTACAATGAGCAGTTCTTC
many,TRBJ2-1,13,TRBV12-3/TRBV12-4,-,CASSGGGYNEQFF,TGTGCCAGCAGCGGAGGGGGCTACAATGAGCAGTTCTTC
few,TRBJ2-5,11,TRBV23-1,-,CASTPKETQYF,TGCGCCAGCACCCCGAAAGAGACCCAGTACTTC
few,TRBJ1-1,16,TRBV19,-,CASSHGRARKNTEAFF,TGTGCCAGTAGTCATGGGAGGGCGCGGAAGAACACTGAAGCTTTCTTT
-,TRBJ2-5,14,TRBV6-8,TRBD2,CASSGGWQAGTQYF,TGTGCCAGCAGTGGGGGTTGGCAAGCGGGAACCCAGTACTTC
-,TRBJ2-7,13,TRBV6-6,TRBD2,CASSYRGVGEQYF,TGTGCCAGCAGTTATCGGGGGGTAGGCGAGCAGTACTTC
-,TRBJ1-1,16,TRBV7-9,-,CASSPPRGGEDTEAFF,TGTGCCAGCAGTCCCCCCCGGGGGGGAGAGGACACTGAAGCTTTCTTT
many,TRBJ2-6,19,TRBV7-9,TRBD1,CASSSRQGPLQVSANVLTF,TGTGCCAGCAGCTCCCGACAGGGTCCCTTACAAGTGTCGGCCAACGTCCTGACTTTC
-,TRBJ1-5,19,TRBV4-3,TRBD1,CASSQERQGLYLIDQPQHF,TGCGCCAGCAGCCAAGAAAGACAGGGTCTCTACCTCATTGATCAGCCCCAGCATTTT
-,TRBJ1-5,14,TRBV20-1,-,CSAPGGGFNQPQHF,TGCAGTGCCCCCGGGGGGGGTTTCAATCAGCCCCAGCATTTT
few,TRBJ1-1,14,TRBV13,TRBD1,CASLRGTENTEAFF,TGTGCCAGTTTGAGGGGGACAGAGAACACTGAAGCTTTCTTT
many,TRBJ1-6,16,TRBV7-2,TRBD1,CASSSRTGVRNSPLHF,TGTGCCAGCAGCTCGCGAACAGGGGTTCGGAATTCACCCCTCCACTTT
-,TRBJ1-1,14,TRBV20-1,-,CSASDIAIDTEAFF,TGCAGTGCAAGTGACATCGCTATTGACACTGAAGCTTTCTTT
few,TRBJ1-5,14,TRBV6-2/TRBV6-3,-,CASSFGNGDQPQHF,TGTGCCAGCAGTTTCGGGAACGGCGATCAGCCCCAGCATTTT
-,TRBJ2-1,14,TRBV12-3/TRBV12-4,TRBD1,CASSLAPGGNEQFF,TGTGCCAGCAGTTTAGCGCCAGGGGGCAATGAGCAGTTCTTC
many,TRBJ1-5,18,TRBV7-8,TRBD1,CASSLVDRAVYSNQPQHF,TGTGCCAGCAGCTTAGTCGACAGGGCCGTTTATAGCAATCAGCCCCAGCATTTT
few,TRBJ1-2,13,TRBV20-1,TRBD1,CEATGTENYGYTF,TGCGAAGCGACCGGGACAGAAAACTATGGCTACACCTTC
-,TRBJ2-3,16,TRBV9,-,CASSAGSRLYTDTQYF,TGTGCCAGCAGCGCAGGGTCCAGACTATACACAGATACGCAGTATTTT
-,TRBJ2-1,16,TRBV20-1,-,CSANSLTSISYNEQFF,TGCAGTGCTAATAGTTTAACTAGCATCTCCTACAATGAGCAGTTCTTC
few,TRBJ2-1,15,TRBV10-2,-,CASSVANYPDNEQFF,TGCGCCAGCAGTGTGGCGAATTATCCAGACAATGAGCAGTTCTTC
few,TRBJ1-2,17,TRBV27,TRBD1,CASSFLTGASANYGYTF,TGTGCCAGCAGTTTCTTGACAGGGGCGTCAGCTAACTATGGCTACACCTTC
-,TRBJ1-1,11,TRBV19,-,CASGRVPEAFF,TGTGCCAGTGGGAGGGTTCCTGAAGCTTTCTTT
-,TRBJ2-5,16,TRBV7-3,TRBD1,CASSLTPTGVGETQYF,TGTGCCAGCAGCTTAACCCCGACAGGGGTAGGGGAGACCCAGTACTTC
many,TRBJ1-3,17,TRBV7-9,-,CASSGSPLGGDGNTIYF,TGTGCCAGCAGCGGTTCCCCCCTAGGAGGTGATGGAAACACCATATATTTT
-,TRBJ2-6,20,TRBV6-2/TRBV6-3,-,CASSYNRGDKGSTGANVLTF,TGTGCCAGCAGTTACAATAGGGGGGATAAAGGCAGCACCGGGGCCAACGTCCTGACTTTC
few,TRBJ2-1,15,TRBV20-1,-,CSARTPLLDNNEQFF,TGCAGTGCTAGAACCCCTCTCCTAGATAACAATGAGCAGTTCTTC
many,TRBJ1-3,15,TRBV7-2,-,CASSFRPVSGNTIYF,TGTGCCAGCAGCTTTAGGCCCGTCTCTGGAAACACCATATATTTT
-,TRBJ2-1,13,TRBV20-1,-,CSANLAWDNEQFF,TGCAGTGCTAACCTCGCCTGGGACAATGAGCAGTTCTTC
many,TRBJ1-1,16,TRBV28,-,CASRSRRGRLDTEAFF,TGTGCCAGCAGATCTCGGAGGGGACGGTTGGACACTGAAGCTTTCTTT
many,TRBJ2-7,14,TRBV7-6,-,CASSVYQGPYEQYF,TGTGCCAGCAGCGTCTACCAGGGTCCCTACGAGCAGTACTTC
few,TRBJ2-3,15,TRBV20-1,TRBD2,CSADSTSGYTDTQYF,TGCAGTGCCGATTCTACTAGCGGGTACACAGATACGCAGTATTTT
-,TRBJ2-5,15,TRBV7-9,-,CASSWVSPLGETQYF,TGTGCCAGCAGCTGGGTTTCCCCCTTGGGAGAGACCCAGTACTTC